What follows are 21 T cell receptor beta chains derived from one specimen sequenced in a study of CD8 T cells in ankylosing spondylitis. From the 5' RACE reads, TCRdb called clonotypes with MiXCR, one entry per CDR3 protein. The table has fewer than 200,000 distinct CDR3 sequences, approximately 18% seen once. Sequencing was carried out using blood, either unsorted or a sorted T cell fraction (not recorded which). The source of these receptors is a male donor under 30 with ankylosing spondylitis or in good health (not recorded which).

This clonotype has just one count. J is TRBJ2-2 and V is TRBV7-6; TRBD1 matches 7 bases. The V gene's germline CDR1 is SGHVS and CDR2 FNYEAQ. Trimming cost V 7 bases and J 3 bases; bases outside gene matches: 5. The length of the CDR3 is 14 residues. Written as DNA, the CDR3 is TGTGCCAGCATTGAACAGGGGTACACCGGGGAGCTGTTTTTT. This gives the protein CASIEQGYTGELFF.

In this sample, this clonotype turned up a few times. The V gene is TRBV27, the J gene TRBJ2-1; 10 nucleotides align to TRBD2. The CDR3 runs to 15 residues. Germline CDR1 reads MNHEY; CDR2 reads SMNVEV (reference sequence). J gave up 4 bases and V 5 bases, and 5 bases lay outside the gene matches. This chain's CDR3 is CASSLAGVPYNEQFF. CDR3 DNA sequence: TGTGCCAGCAGTCTAGCGGGAGTCCCTTACAATGAGCAGTTCTTC.

Note on this clonotype: At one end the junction does not follow the germline gene, possibly because of a read error. This chain joins TRBV7-9 and TRBJ2-7; 7 nucleotides match TRBD1. Per germline, CDR1 SEHNR and CDR2 FQNEAQ (reference sequence). The CDR3 runs 13 residues. For the CDR3, the DNA is TGTGCCAGCAGCTTACTCCGGGACAGTCCCTTAATCTTC. Protein: CASSLLRDSPLIF.

The V call is TRBV20-1, the J call TRBJ2-5; D possibly corresponds to TRBD1 (6 bases). This CDR3 has 14 residues. The V end lost 3 bases, the J end lost 5 bases, and 16 bases lay between the germline ends. CDR1 and CDR2 from the germline V gene are DFQATT and SNEGSKA (reference sequence). The CDR3 here is CSARTGRTWETQYF. CDR3 coding DNA: TGCAGTGCTAGGACAGGACGGACATGGGAGACCCAGTACTTC.

This chain uses TRBV27 with TRBJ2-1; 7 bases line up with TRBD2. Germline V gene sequence: CDR1 MNHEY, CDR2 SMNVEV (reference sequence). CDR3 length: 15 residues. The V segment lost 5 bases and the J segment 5 bases; nucleotides outside the gene matches: 9. DNA of the CDR3: TGTGCCAGCAGTGACCTTAGCGGGCTCCACAATGAGCAGTTCTTC. It specifies CASSDLSGLHNEQFF.

This clonotype came up many times. The rearrangement links TRBV7-9 to TRBJ2-1, with D uncertain. The germline V and J ends were trimmed by 1 base and 10 bases, with 23 bases remaining between them. This CDR3 is built from 17 residues. Germline V lookup: CDR1 SEHNR, CDR2 FQNEAQ (reference sequence). Written as DNA, the CDR3 is TGTGCCAGCAGCTTAGAATTGGACCTTCCCACAATTTGGGAGCAGTTCTTC. Protein: CASSLELDLPTIWEQFF. The full variable domain, completed using reference TRBV7-9 and TRBJ2-1, is DTGVSQNPRHKITKRGQNVTFRCDPISEHNRLYWYRQTLGQGPEFLTYFQNEAQLEKSRLLSDRFSAERPKGSFSTLEIQRTEQGDSAMYLCASSLELDLPTIWEQFFGPGTRLTVL.

This clonotype was detected ten times or more. The chain uses TRBV5-1 and TRBJ2-1; 14 bases fit TRBD2. CDR1 is SGHRS and CDR2 is YFSETQ in the germline V gene. V shed 0 bases, J shed 9 bases, and the junction held 11 bases outside the gene matches. The CDR3 covers 18 residues. The CDR3 spells CASSLGGTSGRRTTEQFF. The DNA for the CDR3 is TGCGCCAGCAGCTTGGGGGGGACTAGCGGGAGACGAACTACTGAGCAGTTCTTC.

The table lists this clonotype with a few counts. This chain joins TRBV4-2 and TRBJ2-5; D possibly corresponds to TRBD1 (6 bases). The CDR3 has 15 amino acids. Trimming removed 0 bases at V and 2 bases at J, with 10 bases between. The germline V gene encodes CDR1 LGHNA and CDR2 YNFKEQ. In DNA, the CDR3 is TGTGCCAGCAGCCAAGAATCAGGGGTTCAAGAGACCCAGTACTTC. Amino acids: CASSQESGVQETQYF.

The V call is TRBV6-2 or TRBV6-3, the J call TRBJ2-5; D not certain. This CDR3 spans 15 amino acids. The germline CDR1 and CDR2 sequences are MNHEY and SVGEGT. The V end lost 2 bases, the J end lost 1 base, and 11 bases lay between the germline ends. As DNA, the CDR3 is TGTGCCAGCAGTTACGAGTTTGAGAGCCAAGAGACCCAGTACTTC. It yields the protein CASSYEFESQETQYF.

The V and J genes are TRBV5-1 and TRBJ2-5; D call uncertain. CDR1 SGHRS and CDR2 YFSETQ come from the germline V gene. Trimming stripped 0 bases from V and 5 bases from J, with 8 bases between. This CDR3 is built from 13 residues. The CDR3 coding sequence is TGCGCCAGCAGCTTGGTTATGATGGAGACCCAGTACTTC. This codes for CASSLVMMETQYF.

At least ten counts were recorded for this clonotype. The chain links TRBV24-1 to TRBJ2-5; 9 positions match TRBD1. CDR3 size: 13 residues. J gave up 4 bases and V 7 bases, and 3 bases lay outside the gene matches. Germline CDR1 and CDR2: KGHDR and SFDVKD. The DNA for the CDR3 is TGTGCCACCAGCCCGGACAGGGGAGAGACCCAGTACTTC. Translation: CATSPDRGETQYF.

In this sample, this clonotype turned up once. The chain couples TRBV10-3 to TRBJ2-7; 7 nucleotides align to TRBD1. The CDR3 is 13 residues long. J gave up 5 bases and V 11 bases, and 12 bases lay outside the gene matches. In germline, CDR1 is ENHRY, CDR2 SYGVKD. DNA for the CDR3: TGTGCCGGATCGACAGGGTCTAGGGACGAGCAGTACTTC. Translated, it gives CAGSTGSRDEQYF.

This clonotype was recorded at least ten times. The junction departs from the called germline gene at one end, perhaps through a read error. The rearrangement joins TRBV12-3 or TRBV12-4 to TRBJ1-2, with D unclear. The CDR3 is made up of 13 amino acids. The DNA for the CDR3 is TGTGCCAGCAGTTTGTCTGAGGGAACCTTTCTCCTTTTC. Translating it yields CASSLSEGTFLLF.

CDR3: CSGTSKGLAGAGELFF. For the CDR3, the DNA is TGCAGCGGTACCTCCAAGGGACTAGCGGGAGCCGGGGAGCTGTTTTTT. The rearrangement joins TRBV29-1 to TRBJ2-2, with 14 nucleotides matching TRBD2. There are 16 residues in the CDR3. Trimming cost V 7 bases and J 6 bases; bases outside gene matches: 10. Germline CDR1 reads SQVTM; CDR2 reads ANQGSEA.

The chain uses TRBV11-2 and TRBJ2-1; TRBD1 matches 8 bases. The CDR3 extends over 18 amino acids. Germline V gives CDR1 SGHAT, CDR2 FQNNGV. The V and J ends lost 1 base and 3 bases, in that order; junction bases with no gene match: 11. The CDR3 region is CASSLVMAGGIYYNEQFF. In nucleotides, the CDR3 is TGTGCCAGCAGCTTAGTTATGGCAGGGGGCATTTACTACAATGAGCAGTTCTTC.

This clonotype was seen more than once but under ten times. The chain uses TRBV29-1 and TRBJ2-5, with 8 nucleotides matching TRBD1. In germline, CDR1 is SQVTM, CDR2 ANQGSEA. This CDR3 is built from 12 residues. Trimming removed 7 bases from V and 3 bases from J; junction bases left unmatched: 4. CDR3 loop: CSAWTGKETQYF. The CDR3 DNA sequence: TGCAGCGCCTGGACAGGGAAAGAGACCCAGTACTTC.

This clonotype has a count of ten or more. The chain uses TRBV20-1 and TRBJ1-1; no firm D call. The CDR3 consists of 10 residues. Germline CDR1 is DFQATT and CDR2 is SNEGSKA (reference sequence). V gave up 4 bases and J gave up 10 bases, with 10 bases separating them. The CDR3 protein is CSAIREIAFF. DNA for the CDR3: TGCAGTGCTATAAGGGAAATAGCTTTCTTT.

This clonotype was observed many times. The chain couples TRBV2 to TRBJ2-2, with 8 bases matching TRBD1. CDR3 length: 17 amino acids. J gave up 2 bases and V 1 base, and 6 bases lay outside the gene matches. Germline lookup yields CDR1 SNHLY and CDR2 FYNNEI. This CDR3 is CASSEGQGTFNTGELFF. In DNA form, the CDR3 reads TGTGCCAGCAGTGAAGGACAGGGGACCTTTAACACCGGGGAGCTGTTTTTT.

This clonotype was seen many times. This sequence joins TRBV29-1 and TRBJ2-7, with 7 bases identical to TRBD1. Germline V gene data show CDR1 as SQVTM and CDR2 as ANQGSEA. V was clipped by 1 base and J by 5 bases; unmatched bases: 2. The CDR3 runs to 12 residues. The CDR3 sequence is CSVEAGTDEQYF. The CDR3 DNA sequence: TGCAGCGTTGAAGCCGGGACAGACGAGCAGTACTTC.

The CDR3 region has the DNA TGTGCCTGGAGTGCCGGCTTCGCGGACACCATATATTTT. Translation gives CAWSAGFADTIYF. V is TRBV30 and J is TRBJ1-3; D not resolved. V was shortened by 1 base and J by 8 bases, with 12 bases between the two germline ends. The CDR3 sequence is 13 residues long. Looked up from germline, CDR1 is GTSNPN and CDR2 is SVGIG (reference sequence). Filled out from reference TRBV30 and TRBJ1-3, the complete variable domain reads SQTIHQWPATLVQPVGSPLSLECTVEGTSNPNLYWYRQAAGRGLQLLFYSVGIGQISSEVPQNLSASRPQDRQFILSSKKLLLSDSGFYLCAWSAGFADTIYFGEGSWLTVV.

V is TRBV29-1 and J is TRBJ2-1; D is possibly TRBD1 or TRBD2 (5 bases each). The germline V and J ends were trimmed by 3 bases and 2 bases, with 17 bases remaining between them. Germline V gives CDR1 SQVTM, CDR2 ANQGSEA. The CDR3 runs to 16 residues. CDR3 coding DNA: TGCAGCGTTGACGGGACGGATCCCCAGGCCTACAATGAGCAGTTCTTC. This gives the protein CSVDGTDPQAYNEQFF.